This T cell receptor (beta chain) was retrieved from a study of molecular identifiers for immune sequencing clone quantification. Overall study results and limits: Clone sizes could be underestimated for highly expanded clones when identical TCR molecules share a barcode.

Per germline, CDR1 LNHDA and CDR2 SQIVND (reference sequence). The ends lost 7 bases at V and 4 bases at J; junction bases unmatched: 11. CDR3 length equals 15 residues. Concerning this clonotype itself: Its antigen is as yet unknown.

TCRdb reanalysed the PCR reads using MiXCR and keeps one entry per CDR3 protein. The table includes some 580,000 distinct CDR3 sequences, roughly 25% detected once. The sequence was obtained from a human donor in good health. Some libraries in this study had Jurkat cell RNA spiked in. V is TRBV19 and J is TRBJ2-3; 7 bases line up with TRBD1. Sequenced sample: naive CD8+ T cells from blood, with Jurkat cell RNA spiked in. Specified subset: FACS-sorted CD8+CD4-CCR7+CD45RA+ naive T cells. CDR3 DNA: TGTGCCAGTAACACAGGACAGGCGGCCGCAGATACGCAGTATTTT. Amino acid sequence: CASNTGQAAADTQYF. The entire variable domain, with the rest obtained from reference TRBV19 and TRBJ2-3, is as follows: DGGITQSPKYLFRKEGQNVTLSCEQNLNHDAMYWYRQDPGQGLRLIYYSQIVNDFQKGDIAEGYSVSREKKESFPLTVTSAQKNPTAFYLCASNTGQAAADTQYFGPGTRLTVL.